The present TCR beta chain was sequenced within a study of cytomegalovirus exposure and HLA in healthy donors. Germline CDR1 is MGHRA and CDR2 is YSYEKL. The CDR3 is 16 residues long. Trimming at V came to 3 bases and at J to 4 bases, leaving 7 bases not matched to a gene. Study-wide points: Rarity characterized most TCR sequences, yet some public TCRs appeared in many donors.

A word on this clone: Its antigen remains unknown.

Clones were sequenced by immunoSEQ multiplex PCR, and TCRdb holds only the in-frame ones, with some missing. The top ten hold about 1% of the sample, which has 250,000 to 300,000 clones, approximately 83% seen once. Source material: PBMCs. This chain links TRBV4-1 with TRBJ2-7; 12 nucleotides agree with TRBD2. This receptor was taken from a woman aged 18-29 years in good health and CMV-seronegative. CDR3 protein: CASSHEKGLAGYEQYF. The CDR3 DNA reads TGCGCCAGCAGCCACGAAAAAGGACTAGCGGGGTACGAGCAGTACTTC.